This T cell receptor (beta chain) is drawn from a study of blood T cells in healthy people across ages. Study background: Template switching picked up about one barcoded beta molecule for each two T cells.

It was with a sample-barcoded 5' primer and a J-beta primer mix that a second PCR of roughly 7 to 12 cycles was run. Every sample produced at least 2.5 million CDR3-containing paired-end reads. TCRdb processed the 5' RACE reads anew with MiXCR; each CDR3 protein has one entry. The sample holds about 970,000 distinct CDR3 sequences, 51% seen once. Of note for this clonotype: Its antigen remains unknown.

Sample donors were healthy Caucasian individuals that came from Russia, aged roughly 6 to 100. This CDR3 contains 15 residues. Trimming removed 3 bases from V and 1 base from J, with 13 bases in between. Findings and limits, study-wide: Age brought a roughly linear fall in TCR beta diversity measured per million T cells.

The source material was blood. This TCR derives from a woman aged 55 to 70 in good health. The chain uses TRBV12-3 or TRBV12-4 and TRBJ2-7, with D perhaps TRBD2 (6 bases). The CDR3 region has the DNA TGTGCCAGCAGTTTCCACGGGGGACTGTCCTACGAGCAGTACTTC. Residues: CASSFHGGLSYEQYF.